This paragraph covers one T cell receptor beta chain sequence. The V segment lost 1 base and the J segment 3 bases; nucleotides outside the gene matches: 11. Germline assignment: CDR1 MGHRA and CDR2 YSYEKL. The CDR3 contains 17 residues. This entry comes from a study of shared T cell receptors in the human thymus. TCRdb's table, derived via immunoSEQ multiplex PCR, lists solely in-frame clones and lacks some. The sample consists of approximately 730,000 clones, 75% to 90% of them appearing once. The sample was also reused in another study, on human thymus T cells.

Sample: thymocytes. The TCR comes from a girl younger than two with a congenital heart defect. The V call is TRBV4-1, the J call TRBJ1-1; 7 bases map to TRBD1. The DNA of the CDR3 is TGCGCCAGCAGCCAAGGAGGGCAAGGGGGCGCGGACACTGAAGCTTTCTTT. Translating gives CASSQGGQGGADTEAFF.